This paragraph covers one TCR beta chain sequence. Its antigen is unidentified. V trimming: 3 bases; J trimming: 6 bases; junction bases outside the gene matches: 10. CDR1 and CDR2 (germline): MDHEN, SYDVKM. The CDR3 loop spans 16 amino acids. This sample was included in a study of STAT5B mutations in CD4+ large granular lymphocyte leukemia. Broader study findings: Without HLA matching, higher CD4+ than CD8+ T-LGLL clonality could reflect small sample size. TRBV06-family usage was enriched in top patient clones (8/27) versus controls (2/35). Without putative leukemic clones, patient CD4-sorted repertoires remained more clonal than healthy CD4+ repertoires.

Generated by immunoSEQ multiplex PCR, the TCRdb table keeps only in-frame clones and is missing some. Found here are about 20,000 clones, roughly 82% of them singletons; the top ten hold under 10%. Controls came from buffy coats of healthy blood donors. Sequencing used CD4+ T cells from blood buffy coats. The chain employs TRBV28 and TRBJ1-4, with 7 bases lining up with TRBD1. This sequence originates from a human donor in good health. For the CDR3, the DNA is TGTGCCAGCAGTTTGCCCGGGCCAGGGGGATATGAAAAACTGTTTTTT. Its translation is CASSLPGPGGYEKLFF. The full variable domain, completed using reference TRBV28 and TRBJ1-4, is DVKVTQSSRYLVKRTGEKVFLECVQDMDHENMFWYRQDPGLGLRLIYFSYDVKMKEKGDIPEGYSVSREKKERFSLILESASTNQTSMYLCASSLPGPGGYEKLFFGSGTQLSVL.